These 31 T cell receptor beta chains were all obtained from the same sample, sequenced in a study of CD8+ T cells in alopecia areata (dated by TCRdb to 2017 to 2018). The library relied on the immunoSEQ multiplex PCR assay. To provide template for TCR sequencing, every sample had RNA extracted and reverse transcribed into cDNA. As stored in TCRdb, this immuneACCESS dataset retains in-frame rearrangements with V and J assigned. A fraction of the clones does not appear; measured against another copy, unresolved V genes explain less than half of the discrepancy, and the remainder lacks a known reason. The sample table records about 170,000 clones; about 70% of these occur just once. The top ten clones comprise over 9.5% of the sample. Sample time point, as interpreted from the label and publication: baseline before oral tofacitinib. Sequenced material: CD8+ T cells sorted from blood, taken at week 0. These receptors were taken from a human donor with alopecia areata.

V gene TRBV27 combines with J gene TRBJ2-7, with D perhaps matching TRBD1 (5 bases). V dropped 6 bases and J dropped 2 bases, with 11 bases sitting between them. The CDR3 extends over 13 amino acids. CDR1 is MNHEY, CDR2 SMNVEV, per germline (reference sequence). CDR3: CASRSGIPYEQYF. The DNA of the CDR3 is TGTGCCAGCAGGTCAGGGATCCCCTACGAGCAGTACTTC.

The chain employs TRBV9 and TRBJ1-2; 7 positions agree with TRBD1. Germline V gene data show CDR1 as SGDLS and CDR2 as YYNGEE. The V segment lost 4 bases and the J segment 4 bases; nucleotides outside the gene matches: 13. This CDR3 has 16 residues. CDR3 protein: CASSPQGGTPFYGYTF. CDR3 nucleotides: TGTGCCAGCAGCCCCCAGGGGGGAACCCCTTTCTATGGCTACACCTTC.

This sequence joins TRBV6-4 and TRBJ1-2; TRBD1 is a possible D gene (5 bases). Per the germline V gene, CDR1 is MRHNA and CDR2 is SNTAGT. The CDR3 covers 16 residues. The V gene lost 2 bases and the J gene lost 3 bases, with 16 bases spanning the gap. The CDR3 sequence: CASSDLGSEGYYGYTF. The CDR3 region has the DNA TGTGCCAGCAGTGACCTGGGTAGTGAGGGGTACTATGGCTACACCTTC.

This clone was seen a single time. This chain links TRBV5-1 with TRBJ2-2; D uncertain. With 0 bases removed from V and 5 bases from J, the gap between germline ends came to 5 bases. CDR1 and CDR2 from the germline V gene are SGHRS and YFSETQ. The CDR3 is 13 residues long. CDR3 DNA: TGCGCCAGCAGCTTGGTCCTGACCGGGGAGCTGTTTTTT. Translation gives CASSLVLTGELFF.

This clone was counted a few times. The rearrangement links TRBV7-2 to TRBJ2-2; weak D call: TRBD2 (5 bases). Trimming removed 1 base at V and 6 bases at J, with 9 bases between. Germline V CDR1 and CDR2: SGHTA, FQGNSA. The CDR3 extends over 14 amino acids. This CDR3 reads CASSLEWGAGELFF. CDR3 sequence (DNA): TGTGCCAGCAGCTTAGAATGGGGAGCCGGGGAGCTGTTTTTT.

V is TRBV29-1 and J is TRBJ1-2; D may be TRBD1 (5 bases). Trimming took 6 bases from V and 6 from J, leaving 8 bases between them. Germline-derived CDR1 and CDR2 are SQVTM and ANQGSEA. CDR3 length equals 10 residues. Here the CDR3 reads CSVGADGYTF. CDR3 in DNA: TGCAGCGTCGGGGCAGATGGCTACACCTTC.

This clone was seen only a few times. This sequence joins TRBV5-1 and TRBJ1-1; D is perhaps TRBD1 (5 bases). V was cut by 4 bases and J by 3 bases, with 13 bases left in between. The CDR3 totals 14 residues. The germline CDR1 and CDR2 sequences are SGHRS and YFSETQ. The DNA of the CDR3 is TGCGCCAGCAGCCCCGGGGGGGAGGACACTGAAGCTTTCTTT. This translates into CASSPGGEDTEAFF.

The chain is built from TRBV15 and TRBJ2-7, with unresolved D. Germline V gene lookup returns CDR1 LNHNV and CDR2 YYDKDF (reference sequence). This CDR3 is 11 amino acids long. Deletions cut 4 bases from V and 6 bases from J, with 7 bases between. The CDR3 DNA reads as TGTGCCACCAGCAAAAGTACCGAGCAGTACTTC. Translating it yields CATSKSTEQYF.

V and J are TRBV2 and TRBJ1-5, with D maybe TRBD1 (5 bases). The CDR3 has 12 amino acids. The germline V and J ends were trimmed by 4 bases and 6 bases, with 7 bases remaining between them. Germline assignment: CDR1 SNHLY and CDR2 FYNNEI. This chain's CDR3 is CASSVGLQPQHF. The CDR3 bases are TGTGCCAGCAGTGTGGGGCTTCAGCCCCAGCATTTT. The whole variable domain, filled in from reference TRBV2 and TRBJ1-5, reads EPEVTQTPSHQVTQMGQEVILRCVPISNHLYFYWYRQILGQKVEFLVSFYNNEISEKSEIFDDQFSVERPDGSNFTLKIRSTKLEDSAMYFCASSVGLQPQHFGDGTRLSIL.

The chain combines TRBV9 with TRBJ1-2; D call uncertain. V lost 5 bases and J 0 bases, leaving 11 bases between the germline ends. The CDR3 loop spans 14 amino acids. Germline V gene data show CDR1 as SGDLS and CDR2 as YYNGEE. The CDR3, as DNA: TGTGCCAGCAGAGATGCCACCACTAACTATGGCTACACCTTC. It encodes CASRDATTNYGYTF.

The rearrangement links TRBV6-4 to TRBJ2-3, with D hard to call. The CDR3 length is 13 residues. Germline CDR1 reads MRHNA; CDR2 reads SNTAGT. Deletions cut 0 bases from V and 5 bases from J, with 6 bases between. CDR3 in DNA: TGTGCCAGCAGTGACTCGATCCTAGATACGCAGTATTTT. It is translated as CASSDSILDTQYF.

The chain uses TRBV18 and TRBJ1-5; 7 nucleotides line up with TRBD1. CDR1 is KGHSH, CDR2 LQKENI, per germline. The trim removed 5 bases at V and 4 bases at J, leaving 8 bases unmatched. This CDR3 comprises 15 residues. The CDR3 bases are TGTGCCAGCTCAGCTGACAGGGTCGTAAATCAGCCCCAGCATTTT. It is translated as CASSADRVVNQPQHF.

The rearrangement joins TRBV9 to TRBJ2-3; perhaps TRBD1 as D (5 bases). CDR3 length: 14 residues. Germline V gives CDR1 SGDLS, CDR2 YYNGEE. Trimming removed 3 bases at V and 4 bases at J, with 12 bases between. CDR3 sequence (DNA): TGTGCCAGCAGCGCGAGACAAGGGGCAGATACGCAGTATTTT. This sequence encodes CASSARQGADTQYF.

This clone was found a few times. The CDR3 loop is CSVVQVNSYEQYF. For the CDR3, the DNA is TGCAGCGTTGTTCAGGTAAACTCCTACGAGCAGTACTTC. The chain uses TRBV29-1 and TRBJ2-7; no clear D gene. The length of the CDR3 is 13 residues. V shed 4 bases and J shed 0 bases, with 10 bases lying between them. Germline CDR1 SQVTM, CDR2 ANQGSEA.

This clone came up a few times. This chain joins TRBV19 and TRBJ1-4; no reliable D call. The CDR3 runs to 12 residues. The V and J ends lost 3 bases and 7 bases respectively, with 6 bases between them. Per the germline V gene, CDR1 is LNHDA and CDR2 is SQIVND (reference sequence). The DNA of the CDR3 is TGTGCCAGTAGTATTGATGGTGAAAAACTGTTTTTT. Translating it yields CASSIDGEKLFF. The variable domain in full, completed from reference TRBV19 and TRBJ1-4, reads DGGITQSPKYLFRKEGQNVTLSCEQNLNHDAMYWYRQDPGQGLRLIYYSQIVNDFQKGDIAEGYSVSREKKESFPLTVTSAQKNPTAFYLCASSIDGEKLFFGSGTQLSVL.

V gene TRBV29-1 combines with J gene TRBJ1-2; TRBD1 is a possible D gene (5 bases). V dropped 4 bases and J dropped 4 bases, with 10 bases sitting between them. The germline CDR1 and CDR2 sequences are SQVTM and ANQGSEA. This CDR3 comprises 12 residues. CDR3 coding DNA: TGCAGCGTTGTTGGCAGGGCCTATGGCTACACCTTC. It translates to CSVVGRAYGYTF.

This chain's CDR3 is CASRGTGGVGTEAFF. The DNA for the CDR3 is TGTGCCAGCAGGGGAACAGGGGGCGTTGGGACTGAAGCTTTCTTT. V usage is TRBV7-9 and J usage is TRBJ1-1, with 9 bases aligning to TRBD1. Germline CDR1 is SEHNR and CDR2 is FQNEAQ (reference sequence). Losses at the gene ends were 6 bases for V and 5 bases for J; bases not matched to a gene: 10. The CDR3 is made up of 15 amino acids.

In DNA form, the CDR3 reads TGTGCCAGCAGTCTTACCGGGACACCTACCGAGCAGTACTTC. As protein: CASSLTGTPTEQYF. The chain uses TRBV6-5 and TRBJ2-7; TRBD1 is a possible D gene (6 bases). The CDR3 consists of 14 residues. CDR1 MNHEY and CDR2 SVGAGI come from the germline V gene. Trimming removed 5 bases from V and 6 bases from J, with 17 bases in between.

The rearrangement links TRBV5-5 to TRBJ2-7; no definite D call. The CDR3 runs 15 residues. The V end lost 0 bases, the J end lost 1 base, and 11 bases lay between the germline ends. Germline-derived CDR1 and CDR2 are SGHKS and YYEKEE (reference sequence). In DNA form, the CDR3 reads TGTGCCAGCAGCTTGGATACACCCAGTTCCTACGAGCAGTACTTC. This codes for CASSLDTPSSYEQYF.

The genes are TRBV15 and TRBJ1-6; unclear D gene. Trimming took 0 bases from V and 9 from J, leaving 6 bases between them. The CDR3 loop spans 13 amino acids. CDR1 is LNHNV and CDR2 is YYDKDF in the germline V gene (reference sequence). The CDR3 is CATSRDPISPLHF. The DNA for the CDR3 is TGTGCCACCAGCAGAGACCCTATTTCACCCCTCCACTTT. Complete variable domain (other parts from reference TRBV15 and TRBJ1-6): DAMVIQNPRYQVTQFGKPVTLSCSQTLNHNVMYWYQQKSSQAPKLLFHYYDKDFNNEADTPDNFQSRRPNTSFCFLDIRSPGLGDTAMYLCATSRDPISPLHFGNGTRLTVT.

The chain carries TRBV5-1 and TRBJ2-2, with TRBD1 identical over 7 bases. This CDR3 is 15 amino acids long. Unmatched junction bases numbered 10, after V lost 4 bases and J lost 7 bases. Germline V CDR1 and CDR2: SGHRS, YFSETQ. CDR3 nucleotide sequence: TGCGCCAGCAGCCGCTGGGAACAGGGGAGCGGGGAGCTGTTTTTT. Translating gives CASSRWEQGSGELFF.

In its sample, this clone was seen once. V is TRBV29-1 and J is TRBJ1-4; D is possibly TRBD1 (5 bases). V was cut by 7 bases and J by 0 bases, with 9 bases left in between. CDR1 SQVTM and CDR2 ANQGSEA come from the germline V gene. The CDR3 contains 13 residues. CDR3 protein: CSAEGTTNEKLFF. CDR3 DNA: TGCAGCGCCGAGGGGACAACTAATGAAAAACTGTTTTTT.

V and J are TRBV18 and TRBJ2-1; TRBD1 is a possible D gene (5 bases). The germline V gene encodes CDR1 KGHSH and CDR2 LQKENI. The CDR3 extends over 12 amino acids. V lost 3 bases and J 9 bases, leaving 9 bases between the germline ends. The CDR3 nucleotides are TGTGCCAGCTCACCTCAGGGTGTTGAGCAGTTCTTC. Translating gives CASSPQGVEQFF. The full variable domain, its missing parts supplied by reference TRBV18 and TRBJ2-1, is NAGVMQNPRHLVRRRGQEARLRCSPMKGHSHVYWYRQLPEEGLKFMVYLQKENIIDESGMPKERFSAEFPKEGPSILRIQQVVRGDSAAYFCASSPQGVEQFFGPGTRLTVL.

CDR3 region: CASSPPRPWETQYF. DNA for the CDR3: TGTGCCAGCAGCCCCCCGCGGCCCTGGGAGACCCAGTACTTC. This chain connects TRBV7-2 to TRBJ2-5; D remains unclear. CDR1 is SGHTA, CDR2 FQGNSA, per germline. The germline V and J ends were trimmed by 5 bases and 5 bases, with 15 bases remaining between them. The CDR3 has 14 amino acids.

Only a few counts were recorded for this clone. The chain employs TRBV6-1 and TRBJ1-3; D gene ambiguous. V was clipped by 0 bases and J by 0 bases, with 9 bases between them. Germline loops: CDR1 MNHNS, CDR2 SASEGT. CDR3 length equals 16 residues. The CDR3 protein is CASSEAPAISGNTIYF. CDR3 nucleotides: TGTGCCAGCAGTGAAGCGCCAGCAATCTCTGGAAACACCATATATTTT.

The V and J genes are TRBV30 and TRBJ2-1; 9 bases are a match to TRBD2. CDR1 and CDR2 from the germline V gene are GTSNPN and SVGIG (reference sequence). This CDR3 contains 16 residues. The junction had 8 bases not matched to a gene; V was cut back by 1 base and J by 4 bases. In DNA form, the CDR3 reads TGTGCCTGGAGTGGCGAAGCGGGGGGACCATACAATGAGCAGTTCTTC. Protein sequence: CAWSGEAGGPYNEQFF.

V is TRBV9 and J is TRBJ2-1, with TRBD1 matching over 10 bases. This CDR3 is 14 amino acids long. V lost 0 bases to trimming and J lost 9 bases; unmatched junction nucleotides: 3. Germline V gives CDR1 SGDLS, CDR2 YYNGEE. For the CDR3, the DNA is TGTGCCAGCAGCGTAGAGGGACAGGGGCCTGAGCAGTTCTTC. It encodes CASSVEGQGPEQFF.

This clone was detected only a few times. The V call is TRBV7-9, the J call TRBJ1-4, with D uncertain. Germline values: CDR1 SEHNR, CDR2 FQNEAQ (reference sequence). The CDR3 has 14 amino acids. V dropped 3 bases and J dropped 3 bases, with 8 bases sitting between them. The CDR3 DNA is TGTGCCAGCAGCTTGGTGGACTCTAATGAAAAACTGTTTTTT. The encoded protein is CASSLVDSNEKLFF.

The CDR3, as DNA: TGTGCCAGCAGTTACGGTCCGTACTCTGGAAACACCATATATTTT. Protein sequence: CASSYGPYSGNTIYF. The chain joins TRBV6-5 to TRBJ1-3, with D unclear. Between the trimmed V and J ends, which lost 2 bases and 0 bases, there was a span of 8 bases. CDR3 length: 15 amino acids. In germline, CDR1 is MNHEY, CDR2 SVGAGI.

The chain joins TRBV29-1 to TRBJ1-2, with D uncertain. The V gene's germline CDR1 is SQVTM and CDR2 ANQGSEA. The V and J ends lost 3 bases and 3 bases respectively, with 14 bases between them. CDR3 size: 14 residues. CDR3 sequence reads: CSVDQQESHYGYTF. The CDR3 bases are TGCAGCGTTGATCAGCAGGAATCTCACTATGGCTACACCTTC.

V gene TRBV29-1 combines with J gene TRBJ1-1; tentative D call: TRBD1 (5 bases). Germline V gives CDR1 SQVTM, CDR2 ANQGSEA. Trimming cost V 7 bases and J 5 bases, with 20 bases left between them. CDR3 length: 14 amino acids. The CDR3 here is CSASGGGSGTEAFF. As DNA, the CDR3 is TGCAGCGCCTCGGGCGGGGGGAGTGGGACTGAAGCTTTCTTT.